Shown below are 16 T cell receptor beta chains from a single sample sequenced in a study of cytomegalovirus exposure and HLA in healthy donors (dated by TCRdb to the late 2010s). Library method: the immunoSEQ multiplex PCR assay. For the multiplex PCR, a mixture combining 60 forward primers for TCR Vbeta segments and 13 reverse primers for TCR Jbeta segments was used. TCRdb holds this immuneACCESS table with in-frame rearrangements only. Some clones are missing; in checked studies, unresolved V genes explain under half, and the rest has no known cause. This sample gives about 100,000 clones in total; roughly four fifths of them show up just once. About 5% of the sample comes from the top ten. The specimen sequenced was PBMCs. The receptor set was obtained from a middle-aged man in good health and CMV-seropositive.

The chain combines TRBV6-1 with TRBJ2-7; D remains ambiguous. CDR1 and CDR2 (germline): MNHNS, SASEGT. Trimming took 2 bases from V and 1 from J, leaving 15 bases between them. CDR3 length: 16 residues. CDR3 region: CASSERIGQRSYEQYF. The CDR3, as DNA: TGTGCCAGCAGTGAAAGGATAGGCCAGCGTTCCTACGAGCAGTACTTC.

As for this clone: Mismatch with germline at one junction end may stem from a read error. This CDR3 reads CASRQGPRDLGEKLFF. The CDR3 DNA sequence: TGCGCCAGCAGACAAGGGCCCCGGGACTTGGGTGAAAAACTGTTTTTT. V is TRBV4-1 and J is TRBJ1-4; D possibly corresponds to TRBD1 (5 bases). This CDR3 has 16 amino acids. The germline CDR1 and CDR2 sequences are MGHRA and YSYEKL.

A single count supports this clone. J is TRBJ1-5 and V is TRBV7-9; D unclear. The V gene's germline CDR1 is SEHNR and CDR2 FQNEAQ (reference sequence). Trimming removed 1 base at V and 3 bases at J, with 4 bases between. The CDR3 totals 13 residues. CDR3 in amino acids: CASSLGPNQPQHF. The CDR3 region has the DNA TGTGCCAGCAGCTTAGGGCCCAATCAGCCCCAGCATTTT.

The J gene is TRBJ2-4, the V gene TRBV11-2; 7 bases map to TRBD2. The CDR3 spans 13 residues. Germline trimming cut 5 bases from V and 12 bases from J; bases unmatched to any gene: 10. Germline CDR1 is SGHAT and CDR2 is FQNNGV. CDR3 region: CASSPTGGDSQYF. Written as DNA, the CDR3 is TGTGCCAGCAGCCCCACGGGGGGTGACAGTCAGTACTTC.

The chain has TRBV10-1 and TRBJ2-3; TRBD1 aligns across 8 bases. The CDR3 runs 15 residues. V dropped 5 bases and J dropped 1; count of bases not matched to a gene: 5. Germline-derived CDR1 and CDR2 are WNHNN and SYGVQD (reference sequence). The CDR3 reads CASSPSGQGTDTQYF. CDR3 DNA: TGCGCCAGCAGTCCCTCGGGACAGGGCACAGATACGCAGTATTTT.

This clone occurred once. The chain joins TRBV10-3 to TRBJ2-1; D may be TRBD1 (6 bases). Trimming removed 2 bases at V and 6 bases at J, with 8 bases between. The CDR3 runs 13 residues. Per the germline V gene, CDR1 is ENHRY and CDR2 is SYGVKD. CDR3 sequence: CAISEMDSNEQFF. CDR3 coding DNA: TGTGCCATCAGTGAGATGGACAGCAATGAGCAGTTCTTC.

CDR3 bases: TGCGCCAGCAGCCAATCACGGGCGGGGGCAACGAACACCGGGGAGCTGTTTTTT. Its protein product is CASSQSRAGATNTGELFF. The rearrangement joins TRBV4-1 to TRBJ2-2, with a tentative D call TRBD2 (7 bases). V dropped 2 bases and J dropped 0 bases, with 16 bases sitting between them. This CDR3 has 18 residues. Germline V lookup: CDR1 MGHRA, CDR2 YSYEKL.

This chain joins TRBV7-2 and TRBJ2-3; D ambiguous. The CDR3 runs to 14 residues. Germline CDR1 is SGHTA and CDR2 is FQGNSA. The V end lost 1 base, the J end lost 2 bases, and 7 bases lay between the germline ends. CDR3 DNA: TGTGCCAGCAGCTTAGACTACCACACAGATACGCAGTATTTT. It specifies CASSLDYHTDTQYF.

The chain recombines TRBV5-1 with TRBJ1-6; D gene unclear. Per the germline V gene, CDR1 is SGHRS and CDR2 is YFSETQ. This CDR3 comprises 12 residues. Between the trimmed V and J ends, which lost 0 bases and 13 bases, there was a span of 8 bases. CDR3 sequence reads: CASSLEAGPLHF. The CDR3 region has the DNA TGCGCCAGCAGCTTGGAGGCGGGGCCCCTCCACTTT.

The V and J genes are TRBV2 and TRBJ1-4; 10 bases are shared with TRBD1. Trimming at V came to 6 bases and at J to 0 bases, leaving 1 base not matched to a gene. Germline V gene data show CDR1 as SNHLY and CDR2 as FYNNEI. CDR3 length: 15 residues. The CDR3 DNA follows: TGTGCCAGCAGGGGGACAGGGGCAACTAATGAAAAACTGTTTTTT. This codes for CASRGTGATNEKLFF. The full variable domain, its missing parts supplied by reference TRBV2 and TRBJ1-4, is EPEVTQTPSHQVTQMGQEVILRCVPISNHLYFYWYRQILGQKVEFLVSFYNNEISEKSEIFDDQFSVERPDGSNFTLKIRSTKLEDSAMYFCASRGTGATNEKLFFGSGTQLSVL.

This clone was observed a few times. V and J are TRBV9 and TRBJ1-2, with 8 positions matching TRBD1. CDR3 length: 16 amino acids. CDR1 and CDR2 (germline): SGDLS, YYNGEE. V shed 4 bases and J 5 bases; nucleotides not matched to a gene: 13. The CDR3 DNA reads TGTGCCAGCAGCTCTTCCGGGACAGGAAGGGGATATGGCTACACCTTC. Translating gives CASSSSGTGRGYGYTF.

This clone is a singleton in its sample. The rearrangement uses TRBV2 and TRBJ2-5, with D perhaps TRBD1 (5 bases). Between the trimmed V and J ends, which lost 1 base and 4 bases, there was a span of 10 bases. In germline, CDR1 is SNHLY, CDR2 FYNNEI. The CDR3 is 14 residues long. CDR3 in amino acids: CASSEVIGAETQYF. In nucleotides, the CDR3 is TGTGCCAGCAGTGAAGTCATAGGGGCAGAGACCCAGTACTTC.

On this clone itself: A junction end diverges from the germline sequence, so it may reflect a read error. The chain carries TRBV7-9 and TRBJ1-5; no firm D call. Germline CDR1 is SEHNR and CDR2 is FQNEAQ (reference sequence). The CDR3 extends over 13 amino acids. CDR3 sequence (DNA): TGTTCCAGCAGCTTAAAGGGAGATCAGCCCCAGCATTTT. Translated: CSSSLKGDQPQHF.

The chain has TRBV18 and TRBJ2-2; D may be TRBD1 (5 bases). In germline, CDR1 is KGHSH, CDR2 LQKENI. CDR3 size: 14 residues. Between the trimmed V and J ends, which lost 3 bases and 7 bases, there was a span of 12 bases. CDR3 sequence reads: CASSPDSRIGELFF. As DNA, the CDR3 is TGTGCCAGCTCACCCGACAGCCGCATCGGGGAGCTGTTTTTT.

V gene TRBV7-7 combines with J gene TRBJ2-1, with D possibly being TRBD1 (6 bases). Germline V CDR1 and CDR2: SSHAT, FNYEAQ (reference sequence). Trimming removed 1 base at V and 7 bases at J, with 8 bases between. CDR3 size: 13 residues. The CDR3 protein is CASSLGGPNEQFF. Written as DNA, the CDR3 is TGTGCCAGCAGCTTAGGGGGGCCGAATGAGCAGTTCTTC.

The V call is TRBV7-9, the J call TRBJ2-1, with 7 bases that match TRBD2. Germline assignment: CDR1 SEHNR and CDR2 FQNEAQ (reference sequence). This CDR3 region has 14 residues. After removal of 4 bases from V and 5 bases from J, the junction contained 5 bases not matched to a gene. This chain's CDR3 is CASSSLAGDNEQFF. Here the CDR3 DNA reads TGTGCCAGCAGCTCCCTGGCGGGGGACAATGAGCAGTTCTTC.